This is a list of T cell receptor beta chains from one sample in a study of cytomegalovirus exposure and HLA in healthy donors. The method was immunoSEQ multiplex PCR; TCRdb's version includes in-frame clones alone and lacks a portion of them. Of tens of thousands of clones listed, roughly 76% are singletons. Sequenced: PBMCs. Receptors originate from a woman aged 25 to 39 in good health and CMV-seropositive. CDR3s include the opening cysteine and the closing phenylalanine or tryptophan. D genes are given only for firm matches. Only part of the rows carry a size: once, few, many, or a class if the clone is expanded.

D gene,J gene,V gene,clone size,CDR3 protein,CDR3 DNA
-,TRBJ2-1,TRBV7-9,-,CSSSLEGGEQFF,TGTTCCAGCAGCTTAGAAGGGGGTGAGCAGTTCTTC
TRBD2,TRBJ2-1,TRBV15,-,CATSREASGGMGNEQFF,TGTGCCACCAGCAGAGAGGCTAGCGGGGGCATGGGTAATGAGCAGTTCTTC
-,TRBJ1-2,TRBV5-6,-,CASSFGVFRSYTF,TGTGCCAGCAGTTTCGGGGTATTTCGCAGCTACACCTTC
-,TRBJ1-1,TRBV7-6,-,CASSLGDTIGTEAFF,TGTGCCAGCAGCTTAGGGGACACTATCGGGACTGAAGCTTTCTTT
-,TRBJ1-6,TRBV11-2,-,CASSLDRGTNSPLHF,TGTGCCAGCAGCTTAGATCGGGGGACGAATTCACCCCTCCACTTT
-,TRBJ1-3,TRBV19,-,CASREGGRNTIYF,TGTGCCAGCAGGGAGGGCGGAAGAAACACCATATATTTT
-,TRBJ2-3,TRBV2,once,CASSGRRPSTDTQYF,TGTGCCAGCAGTGGGAGGAGACCTAGCACAGATACGCAGTATTTT
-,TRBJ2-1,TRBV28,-,CASSDNNEQFF,TGTGCCAGCAGCGACAACAATGAGCAGTTCTTC
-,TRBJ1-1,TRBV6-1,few,CASSGRIMDTEAFF,TGTGCCAGCAGTGGGAGGATAATGGACACTGAAGCTTTCTTT
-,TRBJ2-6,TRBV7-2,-,CASSLSSGSGANVLTF,TGTGCCAGCAGCTTAAGTTCAGGGTCTGGGGCCAACGTCCTGACTTTC
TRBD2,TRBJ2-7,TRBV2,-,CASSPPRGYYEQYF,TGTGCCAGCAGTCCCCCGCGGGGGTACTACGAGCAGTACTTC
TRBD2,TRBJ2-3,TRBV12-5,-,CASGYPSGVTTDTQYF,TGTGCTAGTGGTTACCCTAGCGGGGTGACCACAGATACGCAGTATTTT
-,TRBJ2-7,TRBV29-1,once,CSVDRGSEQYF,TGCAGCGTTGACAGGGGCAGCGAGCAGTACTTC
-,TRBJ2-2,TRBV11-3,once,CASGASNTGELFF,TGTGCCAGCGGGGCTTCGAACACCGGGGAGCTGTTTTTT
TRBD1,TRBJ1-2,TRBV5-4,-,CASSLARDRGRSLYGYTF,TGTGCCAGCAGCTTGGCCCGGGACAGGGGCCGCTCCCTCTATGGCTACACCTTC
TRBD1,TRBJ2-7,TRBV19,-,CATTGAMVYEQYF,TGTGCCACTACAGGGGCAATGGTGTACGAGCAGTACTTC
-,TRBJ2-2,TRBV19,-,CASSKRQNTGELFF,TGTGCCAGTAGTAAAAGACAAAACACCGGGGAGCTGTTTTTT
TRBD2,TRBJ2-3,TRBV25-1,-,CASSEARGETDTQYF,TGTGCCAGCAGTGAAGCGCGGGGGGAAACAGATACGCAGTATTTT
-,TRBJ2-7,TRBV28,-,CASSLEGTPYEQYF,TGTGCCAGCAGTTTAGAGGGGACTCCCTACGAGCAGTACTTC
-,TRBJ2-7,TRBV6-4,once,CASSDPTALRYEQYF,TGTGCCAGCAGTGACCCGACAGCCCTACGGTACGAGCAGTACTTC
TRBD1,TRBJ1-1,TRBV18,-,CASSPPTGVGFF,TGTGCCAGCTCACCACCGACAGGGGTGGGTTTCTTT
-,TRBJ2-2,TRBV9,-,CASSAPLTGELFF,TGTGCCAGCAGCGCCCCTCTCACCGGGGAGCTGTTTTTT
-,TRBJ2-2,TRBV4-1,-,CASSQQGGNTGELFF,TGCGCCAGCAGCCAGCAGGGCGGCAACACCGGGGAGCTGTTTTTT
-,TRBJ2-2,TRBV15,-,CATSRGGNTGELFF,TGTGCCACCAGCAGAGGAGGAAACACCGGGGAGCTGTTTTTT
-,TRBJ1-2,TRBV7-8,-,CASSYQGLGGYGYTF,TGTGCCAGCAGCTACCAGGGATTAGGGGGCTATGGCTACACCTTC
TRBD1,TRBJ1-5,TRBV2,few,CASSVGQGSGNQPQHF,TGTGCCAGCAGTGTAGGACAGGGGAGCGGCAATCAGCCCCAGCATTTT
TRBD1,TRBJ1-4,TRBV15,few,CATSRPMGQKNEKLFF,TGTGCCACCAGCAGACCAATGGGACAGAAGAATGAAAAACTGTTTTTT
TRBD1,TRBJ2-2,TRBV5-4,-,CASSYPTGLGTGELFF,TGTGCCAGCAGCTACCCGACAGGGCTCGGCACCGGGGAGCTGTTTTTT
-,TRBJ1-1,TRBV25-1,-,CASSEYEWQGTLNTEAFF,TGTGCCAGCAGTGAATATGAGTGGCAGGGGACGCTTAACACTGAAGCTTTCTTT
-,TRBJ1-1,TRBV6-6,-,CASSSGPNTEAFF,TGTGCCAGCAGTAGCGGGCCGAACACTGAAGCTTTCTTT
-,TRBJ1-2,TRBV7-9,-,CASSLGGGGYTF,TGTGCCAGCAGCCTCGGGGGGGGTGGCTACACCTTC
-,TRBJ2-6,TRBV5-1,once,CASSSSVSGANVLTF,TGCGCCAGCAGTTCTTCAGTCTCTGGGGCCAACGTCCTGACTTTC
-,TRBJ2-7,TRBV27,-,CASSSRRGEQYF,TGTGCCAGCAGTTCGAGAAGGGGCGAGCAGTACTTC